The clone carrying this T cell receptor (beta chain) appeared many times. The antigen is undetermined. This CDR3 is 15 amino acids long. The sample is drawn from a study of cytomegalovirus exposure and HLA in healthy donors. At the level of the study: The Caucasian-associated ancestry cluster held roughly 84% of a few hundred genotyped donors. Study-level findings and limits: Using the classifier, cytomegalovirus status was reportedly diagnosed with high specificity and sensitivity. Analyses of presence/absence relied on an assumption of roughly uniform sequencing depth across donors. An ancestry cluster, one associated with Asian ancestry, reportedly showed fewer N-insertions than the roughly 670-donor mean in a later analysis.

In the PCR, 60 Vbeta and 13 Jbeta primers were used. The table came from immunoSEQ multiplex PCR; TCRdb's copy has only in-frame clones and leaves some out. The repertoire has under 85,000 clones, roughly two thirds of them found once; the top ten carry over 15%. This rearrangement joins TRBV21-1 to TRBJ1-5; no check of the table's D call, TRBD1, against the DNA was made. TRBV21-1 constitutes a pseudogene. The TCR sequence derives from a middle-aged man in good health and CMV-seropositive. The sequenced sample was PBMCs. CDR3 region: CASRYRGYSNQPQHF. For the CDR3, the DNA is TGTGCCAGCAGATACAGGGGGTATAGCAATCAGCCCCAGCATTTT.